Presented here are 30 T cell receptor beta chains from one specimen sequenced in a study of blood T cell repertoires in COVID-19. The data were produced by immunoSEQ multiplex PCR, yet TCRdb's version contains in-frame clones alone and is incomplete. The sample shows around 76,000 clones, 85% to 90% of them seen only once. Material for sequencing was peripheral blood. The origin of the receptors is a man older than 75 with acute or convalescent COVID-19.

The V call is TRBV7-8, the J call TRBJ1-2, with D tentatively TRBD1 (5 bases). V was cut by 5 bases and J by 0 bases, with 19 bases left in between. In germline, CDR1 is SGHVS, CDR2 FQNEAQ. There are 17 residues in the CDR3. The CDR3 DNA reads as TGTGCCAGCAGCCTCGCGGGGACTTGGGGTTCTAACTATGGCTACACCTTC. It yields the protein CASSLAGTWGSNYGYTF.

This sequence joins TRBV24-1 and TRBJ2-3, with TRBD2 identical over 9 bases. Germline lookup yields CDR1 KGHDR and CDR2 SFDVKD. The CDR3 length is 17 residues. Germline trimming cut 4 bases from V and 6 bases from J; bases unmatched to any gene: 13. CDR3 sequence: CATSDGTSPQPYDTQYF. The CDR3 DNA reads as TGTGCCACCAGTGACGGGACTAGCCCCCAACCCTACGATACGCAGTATTTT.

The chain's CDR3 is CASSLGQNTGELFF. The CDR3, as DNA: TGTGCCAGCAGCCTAGGACAGAACACCGGGGAGCTGTTTTTT. The chain recombines TRBV7-3 with TRBJ2-2; perhaps TRBD1 as D (5 bases). This CDR3 has 14 amino acids. From germline, CDR1 is SGHTA and CDR2 FQGTGA. The germline V and J ends were trimmed by 5 bases and 1 base, with 8 bases remaining between them.

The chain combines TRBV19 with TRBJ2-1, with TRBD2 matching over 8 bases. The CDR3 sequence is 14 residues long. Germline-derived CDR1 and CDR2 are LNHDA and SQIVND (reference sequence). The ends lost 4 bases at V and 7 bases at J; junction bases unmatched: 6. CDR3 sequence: CASSRGTSKNEQFF. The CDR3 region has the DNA TGTGCCAGTAGTAGGGGGACTAGTAAAAATGAGCAGTTCTTC.

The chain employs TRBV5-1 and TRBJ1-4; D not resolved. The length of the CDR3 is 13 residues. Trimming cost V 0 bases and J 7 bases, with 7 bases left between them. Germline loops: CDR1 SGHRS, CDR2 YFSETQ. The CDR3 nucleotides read TGCGCCAGCAGCTTGGGAGGTGGTGAAAAACTGTTTTTT. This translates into CASSLGGGEKLFF.

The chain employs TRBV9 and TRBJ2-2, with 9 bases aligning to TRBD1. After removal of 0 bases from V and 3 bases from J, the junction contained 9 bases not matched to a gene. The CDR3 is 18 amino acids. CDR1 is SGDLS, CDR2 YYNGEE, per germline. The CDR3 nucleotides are TGTGCCAGCAGCGTAGTGGGGACAGGGACCTTCTACACCGGGGAGCTGTTTTTT. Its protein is CASSVVGTGTFYTGELFF.

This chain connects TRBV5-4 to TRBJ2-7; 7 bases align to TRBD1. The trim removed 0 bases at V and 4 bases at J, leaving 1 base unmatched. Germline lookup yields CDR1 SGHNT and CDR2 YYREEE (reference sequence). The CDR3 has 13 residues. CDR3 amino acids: CASSLAQGYEQYF. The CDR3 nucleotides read TGTGCCAGCAGCTTGGCACAGGGGTACGAGCAGTACTTC.

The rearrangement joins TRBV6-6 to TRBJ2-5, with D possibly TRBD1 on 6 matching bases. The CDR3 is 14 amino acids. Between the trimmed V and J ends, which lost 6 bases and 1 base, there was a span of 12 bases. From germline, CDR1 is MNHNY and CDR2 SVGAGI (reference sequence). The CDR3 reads CASSPGQTQETQYF. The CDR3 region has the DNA TGTGCCAGCAGCCCTGGACAGACCCAAGAGACCCAGTACTTC.

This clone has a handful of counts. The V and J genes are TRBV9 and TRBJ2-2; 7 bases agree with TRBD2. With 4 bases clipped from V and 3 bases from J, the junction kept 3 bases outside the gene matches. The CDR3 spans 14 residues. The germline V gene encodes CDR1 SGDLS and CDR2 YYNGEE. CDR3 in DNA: TGTGCCAGCAGCTCGGGACTATACACCGGGGAGCTGTTTTTT. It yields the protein CASSSGLYTGELFF.

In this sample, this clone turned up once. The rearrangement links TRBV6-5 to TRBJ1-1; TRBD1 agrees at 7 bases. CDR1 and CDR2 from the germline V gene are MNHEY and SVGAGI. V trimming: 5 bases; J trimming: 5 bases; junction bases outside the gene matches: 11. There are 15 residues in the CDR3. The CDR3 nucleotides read TGTGCCAGCAGTCTCGGGACAGCCCGGAGAACTGAAGCTTTCTTT. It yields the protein CASSLGTARRTEAFF.

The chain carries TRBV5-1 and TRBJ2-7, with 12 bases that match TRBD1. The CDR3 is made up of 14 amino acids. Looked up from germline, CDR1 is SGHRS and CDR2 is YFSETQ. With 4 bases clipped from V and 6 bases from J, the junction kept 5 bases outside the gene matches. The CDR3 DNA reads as TGCGCCAGCAGCACCGGGACAGGGGGCGGCGAGCAGTACTTC. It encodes CASSTGTGGGEQYF.

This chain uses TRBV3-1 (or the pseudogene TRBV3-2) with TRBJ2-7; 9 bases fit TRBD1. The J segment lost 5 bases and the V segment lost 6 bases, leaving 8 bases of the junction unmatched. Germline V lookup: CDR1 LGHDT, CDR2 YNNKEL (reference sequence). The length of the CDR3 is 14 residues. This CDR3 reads CASSPRDRDHEQYF. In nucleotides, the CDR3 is TGTGCCAGCAGTCCACGGGACAGGGATCACGAGCAGTACTTC.

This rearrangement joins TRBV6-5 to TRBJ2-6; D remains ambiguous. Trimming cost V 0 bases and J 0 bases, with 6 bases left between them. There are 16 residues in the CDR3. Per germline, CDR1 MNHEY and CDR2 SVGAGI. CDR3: CASSYSSYSGANVLTF. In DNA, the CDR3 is TGTGCCAGCAGTTACTCGTCCTACTCTGGGGCCAACGTCCTGACTTTC.

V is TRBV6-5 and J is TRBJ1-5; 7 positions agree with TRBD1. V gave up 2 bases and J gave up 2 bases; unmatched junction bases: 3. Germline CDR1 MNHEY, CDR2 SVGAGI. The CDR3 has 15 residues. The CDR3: CASSYTGTGNQPQHF. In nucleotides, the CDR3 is TGTGCCAGCAGTTACACCGGGACAGGCAATCAGCCCCAGCATTTT.

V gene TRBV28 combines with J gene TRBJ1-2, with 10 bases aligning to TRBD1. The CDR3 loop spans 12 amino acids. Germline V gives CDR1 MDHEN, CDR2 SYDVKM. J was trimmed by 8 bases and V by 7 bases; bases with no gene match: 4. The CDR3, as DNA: TGTGCCAGCATTGGGACAGGGGAGGGCTACACCTTC. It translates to CASIGTGEGYTF.

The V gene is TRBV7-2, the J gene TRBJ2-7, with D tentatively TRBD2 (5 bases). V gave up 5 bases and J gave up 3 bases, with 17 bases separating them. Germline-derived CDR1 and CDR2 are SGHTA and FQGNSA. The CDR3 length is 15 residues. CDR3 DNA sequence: TGTGCCAGCAGCACACGACCGACTAATGACTACGAGCAGTACTTC. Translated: CASSTRPTNDYEQYF.

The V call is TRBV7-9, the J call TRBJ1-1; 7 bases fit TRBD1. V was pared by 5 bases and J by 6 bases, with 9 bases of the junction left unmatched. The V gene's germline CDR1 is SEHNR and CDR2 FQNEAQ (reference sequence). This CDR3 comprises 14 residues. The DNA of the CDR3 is TGTGCCAGCAGCCTACAGGGGAGTAGGGCTGAAGCTTTCTTT. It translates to CASSLQGSRAEAFF.

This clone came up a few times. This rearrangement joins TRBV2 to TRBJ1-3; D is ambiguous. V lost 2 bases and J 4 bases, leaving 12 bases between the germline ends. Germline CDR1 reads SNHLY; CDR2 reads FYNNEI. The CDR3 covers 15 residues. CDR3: CASSEQAKRGNTIYF. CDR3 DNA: TGTGCCAGCAGTGAACAGGCAAAAAGAGGAAACACCATATATTTT.

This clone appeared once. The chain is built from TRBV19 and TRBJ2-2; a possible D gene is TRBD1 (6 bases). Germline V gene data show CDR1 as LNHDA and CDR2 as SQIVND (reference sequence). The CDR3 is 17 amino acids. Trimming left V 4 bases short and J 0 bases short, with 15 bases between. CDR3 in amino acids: CASSNRASTSNTGELFF. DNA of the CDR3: TGTGCCAGTAGTAACAGGGCCTCTACCTCGAACACCGGGGAGCTGTTTTTT.

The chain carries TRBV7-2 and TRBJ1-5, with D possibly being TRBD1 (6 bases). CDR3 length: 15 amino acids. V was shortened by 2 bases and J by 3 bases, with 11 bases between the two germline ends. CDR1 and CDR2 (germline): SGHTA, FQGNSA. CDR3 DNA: TGTGCCAGCAGCTTATTCAGGGGCCCCAATCAGCCCCAGCATTTT. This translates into CASSLFRGPNQPQHF. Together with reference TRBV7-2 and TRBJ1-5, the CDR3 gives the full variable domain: GAGVSQSPSNKVTEKGKDVELRCDPISGHTALYWYRQSLGQGLEFLIYFQGNSAPDKSGLPSDRFSAERTGGSVSTLTIQRTQQEDSAVYLCASSLFRGPNQPQHFGDGTRLSIL.

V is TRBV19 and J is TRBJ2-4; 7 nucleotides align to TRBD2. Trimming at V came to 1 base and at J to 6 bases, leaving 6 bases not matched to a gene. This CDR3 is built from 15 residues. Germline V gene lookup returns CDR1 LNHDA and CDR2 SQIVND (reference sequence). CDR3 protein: CASSIGAGAVNIQYF. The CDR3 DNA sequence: TGTGCCAGTAGTATAGGGGCGGGAGCAGTAAACATTCAGTACTTC.

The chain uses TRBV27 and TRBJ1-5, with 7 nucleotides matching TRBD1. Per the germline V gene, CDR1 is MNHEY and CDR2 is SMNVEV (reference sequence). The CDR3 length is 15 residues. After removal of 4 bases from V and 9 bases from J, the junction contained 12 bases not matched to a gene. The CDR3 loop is CASSSRAGGVVPQHF. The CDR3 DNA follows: TGTGCCAGCAGTTCCCGGGCAGGGGGAGTGGTGCCCCAGCATTTT.

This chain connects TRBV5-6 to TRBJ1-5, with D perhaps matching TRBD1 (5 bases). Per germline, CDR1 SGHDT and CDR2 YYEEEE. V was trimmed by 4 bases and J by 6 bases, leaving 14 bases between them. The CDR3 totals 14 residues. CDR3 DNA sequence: TGTGCCAGCAGCGTCAGGGAGGGAGTTCAGCCCCAGCATTTT. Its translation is CASSVREGVQPQHF.

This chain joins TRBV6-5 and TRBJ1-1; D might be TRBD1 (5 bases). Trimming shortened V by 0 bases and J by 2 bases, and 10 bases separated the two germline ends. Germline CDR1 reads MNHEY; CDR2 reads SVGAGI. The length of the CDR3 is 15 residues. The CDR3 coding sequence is TGTGCCAGCAGTTACTCGGGTGGGGCCAACACTGAAGCTTTCTTT. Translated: CASSYSGGANTEAFF.

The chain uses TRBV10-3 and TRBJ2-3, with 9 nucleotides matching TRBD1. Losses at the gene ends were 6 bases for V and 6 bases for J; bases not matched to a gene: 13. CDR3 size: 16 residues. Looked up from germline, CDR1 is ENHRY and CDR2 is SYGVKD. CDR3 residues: CAISVNRDRALDTQYF. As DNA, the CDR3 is TGTGCCATCAGCGTAAACCGGGACAGGGCTTTGGATACGCAGTATTTT.

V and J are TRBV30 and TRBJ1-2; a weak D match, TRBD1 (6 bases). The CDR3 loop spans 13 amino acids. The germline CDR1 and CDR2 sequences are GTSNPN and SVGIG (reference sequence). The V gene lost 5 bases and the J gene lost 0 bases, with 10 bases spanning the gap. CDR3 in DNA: TGTGCCTGGCGGACAGCTGCTAACTATGGCTACACCTTC. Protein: CAWRTAANYGYTF.

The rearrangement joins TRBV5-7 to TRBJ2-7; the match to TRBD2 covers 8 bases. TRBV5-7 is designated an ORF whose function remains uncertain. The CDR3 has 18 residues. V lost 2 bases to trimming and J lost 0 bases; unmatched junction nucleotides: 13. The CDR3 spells CASSFSGRREGVSYEQYF. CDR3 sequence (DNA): TGTGCCAGCAGCTTTTCGGGTCGACGGGAGGGAGTCTCCTACGAGCAGTACTTC.

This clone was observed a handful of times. DNA of the CDR3: TGTGCCAGCAGCTTCTCGGACAGGGGTAATTCACCCCTCCACTTT. This gives the protein CASSFSDRGNSPLHF. This sequence joins TRBV7-2 and TRBJ1-6; 9 nucleotides agree with TRBD1. This CDR3 has 15 residues. The junction had 3 bases not matched to a gene; V was cut back by 3 bases and J by 6 bases. Germline V lookup: CDR1 SGHTA, CDR2 FQGNSA.

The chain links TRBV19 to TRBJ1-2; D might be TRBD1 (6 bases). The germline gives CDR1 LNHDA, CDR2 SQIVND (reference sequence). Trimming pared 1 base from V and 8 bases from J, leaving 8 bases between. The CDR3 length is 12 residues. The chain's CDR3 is CASSIVDSGYTF. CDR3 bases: TGTGCCAGTAGTATAGTGGACAGCGGCTACACCTTC.

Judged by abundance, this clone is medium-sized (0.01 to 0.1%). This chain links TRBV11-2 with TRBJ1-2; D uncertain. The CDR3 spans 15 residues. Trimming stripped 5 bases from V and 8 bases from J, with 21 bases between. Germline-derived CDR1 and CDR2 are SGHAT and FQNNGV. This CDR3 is CASSPVQTAALGYTF. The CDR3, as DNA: TGTGCCAGCAGCCCAGTCCAGACCGCGGCCCTAGGCTACACCTTC. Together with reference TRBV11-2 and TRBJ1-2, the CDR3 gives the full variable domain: EAGVAQSPRYKIIEKRQSVAFWCNPISGHATLYWYQQILGQGPKLLIQFQNNGVVDDSQLPKDRFSAERLKGVDSTLKIQPAKLEDSAVYLCASSPVQTAALGYTFGSGTRLTVV.